Shown below are 23 T cell receptor beta chains from a single sample sequenced in a study of early T cells in non-severe SARS-CoV-2 infection. TCRdb reprocessed the 5' RACE reads with MiXCR, giving one entry per CDR3 protein. The top ten hold less than 25% of the sample, which has 100,000 to 150,000 distinct CDR3 sequences, about 16% seen once. Sequences were obtained from whole blood. Every receptor here comes from an adult who was a healthcare worker with PCR-confirmed SARS-CoV-2 infection or an uninfected control (not recorded which).

In this sample, this clonotype turned up a few times. For the CDR3, the DNA is TGCGCCAGCAGCCTCCTTTTGGGGACTAATGAAAAACTGTTTTTT. This sequence encodes CASSLLLGTNEKLFF. The chain is built from TRBV4-1 and TRBJ1-4, with D uncertain. Trimming took off 4 bases at V and 2 bases at J, with 11 bases between the two ends. The CDR3 length is 15 residues. Germline V gene lookup returns CDR1 MGHRA and CDR2 YSYEKL.

A few counts support this clonotype. The CDR3 region is CASSYLKGQHSGANVLTF. The CDR3 DNA sequence: TGCGCCAGCAGCTATTTAAAGGGACAGCACTCTGGGGCCAACGTCCTGACTTTC. The V gene is TRBV5-1, the J gene TRBJ2-6; TRBD1 matches 7 bases. The CDR3 is 18 residues long. Germline values: CDR1 SGHRS, CDR2 YFSETQ. V lost 3 bases and J lost 0; bases outside the gene matches: 9. The entire variable domain, with the rest obtained from reference TRBV5-1 and TRBJ2-6, is as follows: KAGVTQTPRYLIKTRGQQVTLSCSPISGHRSVSWYQQTPGQGLQFLFEYFSETQRNKGNFPGRFSGRQFSNSRSEMNVSTLELGDSALYLCASSYLKGQHSGANVLTFGAGSRLTVL.

This clonotype has only a few counts. The CDR3 spells CASSQVLSTGANTGELFF. CDR3 DNA: TGTGCCAGCAGCCAAGTTTTATCGACAGGCGCGAACACCGGGGAGCTGTTTTTT. This chain links TRBV4-2 with TRBJ2-2; tentative D call: TRBD1 (6 bases). CDR1 is LGHNA and CDR2 is YNFKEQ in the germline V gene. The CDR3 totals 18 residues. V was cut by 1 base and J by 0 bases, with 15 bases left in between.

This clonotype has only a few counts. The J gene is TRBJ2-5, the V gene TRBV29-1; 8 bases are shared with TRBD2. Germline loops: CDR1 SQVTM, CDR2 ANQGSEA. V lost 4 bases to trimming and J lost 4 bases; unmatched junction nucleotides: 8. The CDR3 sequence is 14 residues long. In DNA, the CDR3 is TGCAGCGTTGGTCAGGCGGGGGGAGGAGAGACCCAGTACTTC. This translates into CSVGQAGGGETQYF.

The V call is TRBV7-8, the J call TRBJ2-1, with D possibly TRBD2 on 5 matching bases. V lost 3 bases to trimming and J lost 3 bases, with 9 bases between them. CDR3 size: 14 residues. The germline gives CDR1 SGHVS, CDR2 FQNEAQ. CDR3 sequence (DNA): TGTGCCAGCAGCTTTGGGGAGCACTACAATGAGCAGTTCTTC. Its protein is CASSFGEHYNEQFF.

The V and J genes are TRBV20-1 and TRBJ2-5; D is unresolved. This CDR3 has 14 residues. The germline CDR1 and CDR2 sequences are DFQATT and SNEGSKA (reference sequence). Trimming shortened V by 1 base and J by 7 bases, and 16 bases separated the two germline ends. As DNA, the CDR3 is TGCAGTGCTAGAGCACGGGCTTCTGTCTGGACCCAGTACTTC. Protein product: CSARARASVWTQYF.

This clonotype came up many times. The J gene is TRBJ2-3, the V gene TRBV12-3 or TRBV12-4; a possible D gene is TRBD1 (5 bases). This CDR3 region has 12 residues. V was shortened by 7 bases and J by 4 bases, with 9 bases between the two germline ends. For the CDR3, the DNA is TGTGCCAGCAAACTGACAGCAGATACGCAGTATTTT. Translated: CASKLTADTQYF.

CDR3: CASEGQGTDTQYF. The CDR3 DNA follows: TGTGCTAGTGAGGGACAGGGCACAGATACGCAGTATTTT. The chain couples TRBV12-5 to TRBJ2-3; the match to TRBD1 covers 8 bases. The CDR3 has 13 residues. From germline, CDR1 is LGHNT and CDR2 FRNRAP. After removal of 7 bases from V and 1 base from J, the junction contained 1 base not matched to a gene.

The chain joins TRBV11-2 to TRBJ1-1; 8 bases are a match to TRBD1. Unmatched junction bases numbered 2, after V lost 7 bases and J lost 1 base. Germline lookup yields CDR1 SGHAT and CDR2 FQNNGV. The CDR3 sequence is 13 residues long. The CDR3, as DNA: TGTGCCAGCACCGGACAGGGGAACACTGAAGCTTTCTTT. Translating gives CASTGQGNTEAFF.

Comment on this clonotype: A much larger clone differs from this one at a single base, so this may be a read error. Without the conserved terminal phenylalanine or tryptophan, this CDR3 likely stems from a read error. The V and J genes are TRBV7-9 and TRBJ2-2; the D gene is possibly TRBD2 (6 bases). Per the germline V gene, CDR1 is SEHNR and CDR2 is FQNEAQ (reference sequence). CDR3 length: 14 amino acids. V lost 3 bases and J lost 2, with 7 bases in between. CDR3 protein: CASSFSGNTGELFL. CDR3 DNA sequence: TGTGCCAGCAGCTTTAGCGGAAACACCGGGGAGCTGTTTCTT.

The chain joins TRBV11-2 to TRBJ2-3, with D uncertain. Trimming cost V 5 bases and J 8 bases, with 14 bases left between them. Germline V gene sequence: CDR1 SGHAT, CDR2 FQNNGV. This CDR3 contains 13 residues. The CDR3 is CASSESPFGTQYF. CDR3 nucleotide sequence: TGTGCCAGCAGCGAGAGCCCGTTTGGTACGCAGTATTTT.

The chain combines TRBV18 with TRBJ1-1, with 7 bases identical to TRBD1. The trim removed 0 bases at V and 13 bases at J, leaving 20 bases unmatched. The CDR3 contains 17 residues. Germline assignment: CDR1 KGHSH and CDR2 LQKENI. The CDR3 is CASSPPDSGTRGPRVFF. DNA for the CDR3: TGTGCCAGCTCACCACCGGATTCGGGCACAAGGGGGCCGAGGGTTTTCTTT.

The chain joins TRBV11-2 to TRBJ2-6, with D perhaps assigned TRBD1 or TRBD2 (5 bases each). The CDR3 length is 17 residues. Trimming shortened V by 0 bases and J by 4 bases, and 13 bases separated the two germline ends. The germline gives CDR1 SGHAT, CDR2 FQNNGV. As DNA, the CDR3 is TGTGCCAGCAGCTTAGAGCCGCCAGGGACCGGGGCCAACGTCCTGACTTTC. Protein: CASSLEPPGTGANVLTF.

The chain joins TRBV20-1 to TRBJ2-7; 7 nucleotides agree with TRBD2. The V and J ends lost 4 bases and 0 bases, in that order; junction bases with no gene match: 9. Germline-derived CDR1 and CDR2 are DFQATT and SNEGSKA (reference sequence). This CDR3 is 15 amino acids long. The CDR3 reads CSAIIRDYFSYEQYF. The CDR3 bases are TGCAGTGCTATCATCCGGGACTACTTCTCCTACGAGCAGTACTTC.

The V gene is TRBV5-1, the J gene TRBJ2-1; TRBD2 matches at 9 bases. CDR3 length: 16 amino acids. The V and J ends lost 6 bases and 9 bases, in that order; junction bases with no gene match: 16. Germline V lookup: CDR1 SGHRS, CDR2 YFSETQ. Written as DNA, the CDR3 is TGCGCCAGCACCTCGGTCGGTGGCGGGGGGGCCTCTGAGCAGTTCTTC. Amino acid sequence: CASTSVGGGGASEQFF.

The chain is built from TRBV5-1 and TRBJ1-2, with 7 bases that match TRBD1. Trimming took 0 bases from V and 4 from J; bases not matched to a gene: 3. Germline CDR1 SGHRS, CDR2 YFSETQ. CDR3 size: 14 residues. CDR3 nucleotide sequence: TGCGCCAGCAGCTTGGACAGGGGATCCTATGGCTACACCTTC. This sequence encodes CASSLDRGSYGYTF. The whole variable domain, remainder taken from reference TRBV5-1 and TRBJ1-2, is KAGVTQTPRYLIKTRGQQVTLSCSPISGHRSVSWYQQTPGQGLQFLFEYFSETQRNKGNFPGRFSGRQFSNSRSEMNVSTLELGDSALYLCASSLDRGSYGYTFGSGTRLTVV.

This clonotype was recorded many times. The V call is TRBV3-1, the J call TRBJ2-7; 9 bases are a match to TRBD1. The CDR3 extends over 12 amino acids. With 4 bases clipped from V and 10 bases from J, the junction kept 5 bases outside the gene matches. Per germline, CDR1 LGHDT and CDR2 YNNKEL (reference sequence). CDR3: CASSPTGGSQYF. CDR3 in DNA: TGTGCCAGCAGCCCGACAGGGGGAAGTCAGTACTTC.

This clonotype was counted a few times. V gene TRBV12-3 or TRBV12-4 combines with J gene TRBJ2-5; no clear D. Trimming pared 3 bases from V and 2 bases from J, leaving 7 bases between. The CDR3 contains 13 residues. The DNA for the CDR3 is TGTGCCAGCAGTTTCGCGGATCAAGAGACCCAGTACTTC. As protein: CASSFADQETQYF.

This chain links TRBV27 with TRBJ2-3, with 13 nucleotides matching TRBD2. Losses at the gene ends were 6 bases for V and 0 bases for J; bases not matched to a gene: 9. Germline-derived CDR1 and CDR2 are MNHEY and SMNVEV (reference sequence). CDR3 size: 18 residues. The CDR3 DNA follows: TGTGCCAGCAGCAAGGGACTAGCGGGGCGTACTAGCACAGATACGCAGTATTTT. It is translated as CASSKGLAGRTSTDTQYF.

The V gene is TRBV12-3 or TRBV12-4, the J gene TRBJ1-1; TRBD1 agrees at 7 bases. The CDR3 totals 14 residues. The V segment lost 2 bases and the J segment 4 bases; nucleotides outside the gene matches: 4. CDR3 region: CASSLLEGATEAFF. The CDR3 DNA reads TGTGCCAGCAGTTTACTGGAGGGGGCCACTGAAGCTTTCTTT.

This clonotype came up a few times. The chain has TRBV3-1 and TRBJ1-4, with D unclear. The CDR3 loop spans 17 amino acids. Germline V gene data show CDR1 as LGHDT and CDR2 as YNNKEL (reference sequence). Between the trimmed V and J ends, which lost 3 bases and 0 bases, there was a span of 14 bases. This chain's CDR3 is CASSQIGSSSTNEKLFF. As DNA, the CDR3 is TGTGCCAGCAGCCAGATAGGATCTTCTTCAACTAATGAAAAACTGTTTTTT. The full variable domain, in which reference TRBV3-1 and TRBJ1-4 provide the parts outside the CDR3, is DTAVSQTPKYLVTQMGNDKSIKCEQNLGHDTMYWYKQDSKKFLKIMFSYNNKELIINETVPNRFSPKSPDKAHLNLHINSLELGDSAVYFCASSQIGSSSTNEKLFFGSGTQLSVL.

V usage is TRBV29-1 and J usage is TRBJ1-1; D is unclear. V lost 0 bases and J lost 11, with 1 base in between. There are 8 residues in the CDR3. Germline assignment: CDR1 SQVTM and CDR2 ANQGSEA. The CDR3 coding sequence is TGCAGCGTTGAAGACGCTTTCTTT. Protein product: CSVEDAFF.

The gene calls are TRBV20-1 and TRBJ2-2; 8 positions agree with TRBD2. Germline CDR1 is DFQATT and CDR2 is SNEGSKA (reference sequence). The CDR3 is 15 amino acids. Unmatched junction bases numbered 0, after V lost 0 bases and J lost 0 bases. CDR3 residues: CSARDSGANTGELFF. Here the CDR3 DNA reads TGCAGTGCTAGAGATAGCGGGGCGAACACCGGGGAGCTGTTTTTT.